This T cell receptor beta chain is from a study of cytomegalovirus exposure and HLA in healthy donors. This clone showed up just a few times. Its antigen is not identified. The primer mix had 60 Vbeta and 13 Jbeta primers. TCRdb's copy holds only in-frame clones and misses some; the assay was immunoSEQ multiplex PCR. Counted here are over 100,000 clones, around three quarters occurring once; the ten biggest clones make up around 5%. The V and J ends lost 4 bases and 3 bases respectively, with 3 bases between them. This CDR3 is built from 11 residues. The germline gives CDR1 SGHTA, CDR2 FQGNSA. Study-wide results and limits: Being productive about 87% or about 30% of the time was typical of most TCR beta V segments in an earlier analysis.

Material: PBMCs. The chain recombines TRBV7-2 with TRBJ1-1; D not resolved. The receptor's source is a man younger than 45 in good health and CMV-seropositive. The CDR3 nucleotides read TGTGCCAGCAGCTACTACACTGAAGCTTTCTTT. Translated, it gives CASSYYTEAFF.